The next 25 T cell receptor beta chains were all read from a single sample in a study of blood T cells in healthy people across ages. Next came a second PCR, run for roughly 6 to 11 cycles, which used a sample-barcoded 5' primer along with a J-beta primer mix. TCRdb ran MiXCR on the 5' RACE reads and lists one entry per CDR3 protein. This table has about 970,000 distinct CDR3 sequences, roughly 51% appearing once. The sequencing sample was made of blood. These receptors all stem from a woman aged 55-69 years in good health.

CDR3 amino acids: CASSSLGSVYEQYF. CDR3 bases: TGTGCCAGCAGTTCCTTGGGTAGTGTCTACGAGCAGTACTTC. The V and J genes are TRBV28 and TRBJ2-7; D is unclear. Germline CDR1 and CDR2: MDHEN and SYDVKM. Trimming took off 4 bases at V and 3 bases at J, with 13 bases between the two ends. The CDR3 length is 14 residues.

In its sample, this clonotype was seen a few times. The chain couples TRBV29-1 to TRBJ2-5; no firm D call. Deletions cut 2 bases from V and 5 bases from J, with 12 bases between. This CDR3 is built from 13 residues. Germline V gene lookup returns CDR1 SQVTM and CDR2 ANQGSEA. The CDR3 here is CSVESTRRETQYF. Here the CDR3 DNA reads TGCAGCGTTGAATCGACACGACGGGAGACCCAGTACTTC.

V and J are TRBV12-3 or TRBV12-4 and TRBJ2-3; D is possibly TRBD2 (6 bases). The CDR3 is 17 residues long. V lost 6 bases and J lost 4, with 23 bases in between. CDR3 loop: CASRPVFWEVGADTQYF. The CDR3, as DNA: TGTGCCAGCAGACCAGTATTCTGGGAGGTCGGTGCAGATACGCAGTATTTT.

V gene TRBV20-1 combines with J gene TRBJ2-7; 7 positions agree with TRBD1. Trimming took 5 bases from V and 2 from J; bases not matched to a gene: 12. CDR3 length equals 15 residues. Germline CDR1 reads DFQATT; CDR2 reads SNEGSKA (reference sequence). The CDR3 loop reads CSADRRQGSTYEQYF. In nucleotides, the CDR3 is TGCAGTGCTGACCGTCGACAGGGCTCCACCTACGAGCAGTACTTC.

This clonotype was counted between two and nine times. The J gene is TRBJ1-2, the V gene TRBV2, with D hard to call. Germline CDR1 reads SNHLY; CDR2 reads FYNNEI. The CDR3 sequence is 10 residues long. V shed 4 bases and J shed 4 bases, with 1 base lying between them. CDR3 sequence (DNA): TGTGCCAGCAGTGTCTATGGCTACACCTTC. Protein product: CASSVYGYTF. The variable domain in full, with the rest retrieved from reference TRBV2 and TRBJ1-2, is EPEVTQTPSHQVTQMGQEVILRCVPISNHLYFYWYRQILGQKVEFLVSFYNNEISEKSEIFDDQFSVERPDGSNFTLKIRSTKLEDSAMYFCASSVYGYTFGSGTRLTVV.

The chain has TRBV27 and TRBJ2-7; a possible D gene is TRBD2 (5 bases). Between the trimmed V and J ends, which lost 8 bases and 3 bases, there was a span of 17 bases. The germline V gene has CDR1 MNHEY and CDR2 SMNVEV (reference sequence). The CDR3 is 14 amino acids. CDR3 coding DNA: TGTGCCAGCCGTAGAGGGCGAAGGGACTACGAGCAGTACTTC. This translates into CASRRGRRDYEQYF.

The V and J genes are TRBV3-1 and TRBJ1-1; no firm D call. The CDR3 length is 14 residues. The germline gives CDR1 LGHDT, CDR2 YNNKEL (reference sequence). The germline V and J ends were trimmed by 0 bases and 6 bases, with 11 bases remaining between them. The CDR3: CASSQDLGVSEAFF. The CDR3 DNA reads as TGTGCCAGCAGCCAAGATCTTGGGGTCTCTGAAGCTTTCTTT.

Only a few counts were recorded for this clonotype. CDR3 DNA: TGTGCCAGCAGCTTAGACCTAGCGGGGAGCACAGATACGCAGTATTTT. Translating it yields CASSLDLAGSTDTQYF. This chain joins TRBV7-9 and TRBJ2-3, with 9 bases aligning to TRBD2. V gave up 1 base and J gave up 0 bases; unmatched junction bases: 2. The V gene's germline CDR1 is SEHNR and CDR2 FQNEAQ (reference sequence). This CDR3 is 16 amino acids long.

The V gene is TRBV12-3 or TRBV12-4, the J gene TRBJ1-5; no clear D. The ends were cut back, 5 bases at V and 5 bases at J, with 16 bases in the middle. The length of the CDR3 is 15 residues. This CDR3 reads CASSATPRTDQPQHF. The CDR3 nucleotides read TGTGCCAGCAGTGCGACCCCCAGGACCGATCAGCCCCAGCATTTT.

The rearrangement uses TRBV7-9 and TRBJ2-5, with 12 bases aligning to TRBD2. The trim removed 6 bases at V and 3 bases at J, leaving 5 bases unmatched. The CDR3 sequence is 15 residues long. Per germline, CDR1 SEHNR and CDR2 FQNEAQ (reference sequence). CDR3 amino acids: CASRSRLAGEETQYF. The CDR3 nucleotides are TGTGCCAGCAGGTCCAGACTAGCGGGAGAAGAGACCCAGTACTTC.

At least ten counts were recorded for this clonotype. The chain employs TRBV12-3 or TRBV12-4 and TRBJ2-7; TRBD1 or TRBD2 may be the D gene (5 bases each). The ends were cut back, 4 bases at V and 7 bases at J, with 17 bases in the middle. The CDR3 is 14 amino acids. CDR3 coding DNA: TGTGCCAGCAGTTCCCGGGGACCCTCACAAGAGCAGTACTTC. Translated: CASSSRGPSQEQYF.

This CDR3 is CASSLRTGTSGISGANVLTF. In DNA, the CDR3 is TGTGCCAGCAGCTTACGTACCGGGACTAGCGGCATCTCTGGGGCCAACGTCCTGACTTTC. V and J are TRBV5-5 and TRBJ2-6; 11 nucleotides line up with TRBD2. J was trimmed by 0 bases and V by 2 bases; bases with no gene match: 10. The CDR3 is 20 residues long. Germline CDR1 is SGHKS and CDR2 is YYEKEE (reference sequence).

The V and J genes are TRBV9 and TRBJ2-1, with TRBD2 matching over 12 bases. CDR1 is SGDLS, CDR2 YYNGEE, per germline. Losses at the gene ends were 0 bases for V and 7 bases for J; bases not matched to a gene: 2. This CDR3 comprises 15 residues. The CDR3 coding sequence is TGTGCCAGCAGCGTAGTTGGACTAGCGGGGAATGAGCAGTTCTTC. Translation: CASSVVGLAGNEQFF.

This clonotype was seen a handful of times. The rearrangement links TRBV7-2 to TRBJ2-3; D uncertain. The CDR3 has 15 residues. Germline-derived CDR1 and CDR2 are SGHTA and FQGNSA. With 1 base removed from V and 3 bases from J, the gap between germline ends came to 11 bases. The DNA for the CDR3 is TGTGCCAGCAGCTTAGAGGGTTTTGGAACAGATACGCAGTATTTT. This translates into CASSLEGFGTDTQYF.

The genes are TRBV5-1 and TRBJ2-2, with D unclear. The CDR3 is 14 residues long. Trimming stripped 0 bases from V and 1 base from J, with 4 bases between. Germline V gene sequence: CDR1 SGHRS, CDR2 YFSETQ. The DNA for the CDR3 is TGCGCCAGCAGCTTGGAATGGAACACCGGGGAGCTGTTTTTT. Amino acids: CASSLEWNTGELFF. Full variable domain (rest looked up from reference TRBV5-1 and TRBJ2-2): KAGVTQTPRYLIKTRGQQVTLSCSPISGHRSVSWYQQTPGQGLQFLFEYFSETQRNKGNFPGRFSGRQFSNSRSEMNVSTLELGDSALYLCASSLEWNTGELFFGEGSRLTVL.

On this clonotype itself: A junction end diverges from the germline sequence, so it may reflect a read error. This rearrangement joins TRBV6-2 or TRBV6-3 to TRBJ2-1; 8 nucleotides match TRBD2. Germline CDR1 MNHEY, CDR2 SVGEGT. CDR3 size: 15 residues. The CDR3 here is CASRLPGLGWNEQFF. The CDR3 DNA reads TGTGCCAGCAGACTACCGGGACTAGGCTGGAATGAGCAGTTCTTT.

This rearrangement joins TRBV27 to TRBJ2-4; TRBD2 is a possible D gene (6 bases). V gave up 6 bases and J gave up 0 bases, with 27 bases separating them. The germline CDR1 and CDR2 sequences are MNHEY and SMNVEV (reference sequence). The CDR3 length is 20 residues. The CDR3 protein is CASSPVAGFGGPLAKNIQYF. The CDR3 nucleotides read TGTGCCAGCAGCCCGGTGGCTGGGTTCGGGGGTCCTTTAGCCAAAAACATTCAGTACTTC.

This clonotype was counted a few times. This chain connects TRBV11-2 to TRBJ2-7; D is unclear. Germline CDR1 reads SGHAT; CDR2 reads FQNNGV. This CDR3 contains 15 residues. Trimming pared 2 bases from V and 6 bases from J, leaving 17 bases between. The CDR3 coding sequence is TGTGCCAGCAGCTTACCGCGCAGTGATATAGTCGAGCAGTACTTC. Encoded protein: CASSLPRSDIVEQYF.

DNA of the CDR3: TGCGCCAGCAGCCAAGTTCACAGCTACGAGCAGTACTTC. The encoded protein is CASSQVHSYEQYF. The chain joins TRBV4-1 to TRBJ2-7, with no clear D. The CDR3 loop spans 13 amino acids. The V end lost 1 base, the J end lost 3 bases, and 7 bases lay between the germline ends. Germline CDR1 is MGHRA and CDR2 is YSYEKL.

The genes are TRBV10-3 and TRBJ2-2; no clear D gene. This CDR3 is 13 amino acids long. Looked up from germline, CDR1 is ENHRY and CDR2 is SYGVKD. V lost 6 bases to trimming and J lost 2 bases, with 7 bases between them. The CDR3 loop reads CAIREDNTGELFF. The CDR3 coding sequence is TGTGCCATCAGAGAGGACAACACCGGGGAGCTGTTTTTT.

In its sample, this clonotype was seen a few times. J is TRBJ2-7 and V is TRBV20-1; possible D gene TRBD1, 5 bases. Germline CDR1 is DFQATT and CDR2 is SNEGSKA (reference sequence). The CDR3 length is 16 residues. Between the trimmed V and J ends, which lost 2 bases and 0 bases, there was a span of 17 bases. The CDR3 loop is CSARSLDGAVSYEQYF. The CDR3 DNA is TGCAGTGCTAGATCCTTGGATGGGGCTGTCTCCTACGAGCAGTACTTC.

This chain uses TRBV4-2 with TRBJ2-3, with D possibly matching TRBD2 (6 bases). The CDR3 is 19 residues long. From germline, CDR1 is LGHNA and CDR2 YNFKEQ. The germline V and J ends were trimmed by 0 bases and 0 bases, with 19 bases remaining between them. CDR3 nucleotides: TGTGCCAGCAGCCAAGAGAGATTAGGTCTAGCGCCTAGCACAGATACGCAGTATTTT. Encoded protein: CASSQERLGLAPSTDTQYF.

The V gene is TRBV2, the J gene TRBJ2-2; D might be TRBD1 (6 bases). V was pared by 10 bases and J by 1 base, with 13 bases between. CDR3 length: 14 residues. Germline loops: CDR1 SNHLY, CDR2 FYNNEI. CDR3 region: CAIQRTVNTGELFF. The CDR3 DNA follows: TGTGCCATACAAAGGACAGTGAACACCGGGGAGCTGTTTTTT.

CDR3 DNA sequence: TGTGCCAGCAGCTTTCCACTAGACTACGAGCAGTACTTC. Its protein product is CASSFPLDYEQYF. This sequence joins TRBV5-6 and TRBJ2-7, with D possibly matching TRBD2 (5 bases). The germline CDR1 and CDR2 sequences are SGHDT and YYEEEE. V shed 2 bases and J shed 3 bases, with 9 bases lying between them. The CDR3 is 13 residues long.

The CDR3 DNA reads TGTGCCAGCAGCCCCGTAGCGGGAGGGAACACCGGGGAGCTGTTTTTT. Its translation is CASSPVAGGNTGELFF. This chain links TRBV7-7 with TRBJ2-2, with 10 nucleotides matching TRBD2. Germline loops: CDR1 SSHAT, CDR2 FNYEAQ (reference sequence). Unmatched junction bases numbered 4, after V lost 5 bases and J lost 1 base. The CDR3 covers 16 residues.